Each of the 27 T cell receptor beta chains below was sequenced from the same sample in a study of early T cells in non-severe SARS-CoV-2 infection. TCRdb fed the 5' RACE reads into MiXCR, producing one record per CDR3 protein. The sample has about 55,000 distinct CDR3 sequences; under 7.5% are singletons. Source: whole blood, taken at baseline. These TCRs come from an adult who was a healthcare worker with PCR-confirmed SARS-CoV-2 infection or an uninfected control (not recorded which).

This chain connects TRBV28 to TRBJ2-3; TRBD1 matches at 10 bases. The germline CDR1 and CDR2 sequences are MDHEN and SYDVKM. Unmatched junction bases numbered 8, after V lost 6 bases and J lost 5 bases. The CDR3 has 15 residues. The CDR3 DNA reads as TGTGCCAGCAGAACGGACAGGGGGTGGAAAGATACGCAGTATTTT. Translated: CASRTDRGWKDTQYF. Together with reference TRBV28 and TRBJ2-3, the CDR3 gives the full variable domain: DVKVTQSSRYLVKRTGEKVFLECVQDMDHENMFWYRQDPGLGLRLIYFSYDVKMKEKGDIPEGYSVSREKKERFSLILESASTNQTSMYLCASRTDRGWKDTQYFGPGTRLTVL.

The chain combines TRBV27 with TRBJ2-2; 9 positions agree with TRBD1. The V gene end was trimmed by 1 base and the J gene end by 4 bases; junction bases not matched to a gene: 4. This CDR3 contains 16 residues. Germline V gene lookup returns CDR1 MNHEY and CDR2 SMNVEV (reference sequence). DNA of the CDR3: TGTGCCAGCAGTTTATGGACAGGGGTGGGCACCGGGGAGCTGTTTTTT. This codes for CASSLWTGVGTGELFF.

This clonotype was detected ten times or more. V gene TRBV6-2 or TRBV6-3 combines with J gene TRBJ2-3; TRBD1 matches at 12 bases. CDR3 length equals 18 residues. The germline CDR1 and CDR2 sequences are MNHEY and SVGEGT. V shed 2 bases, J shed 1 base, and the junction held 7 bases outside the gene matches. The CDR3 DNA follows: TGTGCCAGCAGTTACCCGTGGGACAGGGGGCGCGGCACAGATACGCAGTATTTT. Translation: CASSYPWDRGRGTDTQYF.

This clonotype was seen a handful of times. The chain uses TRBV7-8 and TRBJ2-7; no clear D gene. Germline CDR1 SGHVS, CDR2 FQNEAQ. V dropped 1 base and J dropped 4 bases, with 8 bases sitting between them. This CDR3 is 13 amino acids long. As DNA, the CDR3 is TGTGCCAGCAGCTTAGGAGGCGGTTACGAGCAGTACTTC. It is translated as CASSLGGGYEQYF.

The V and J genes are TRBV3-1 and TRBJ2-7; TRBD1 matches at 7 bases. Germline assignment: CDR1 LGHDT and CDR2 YNNKEL (reference sequence). The CDR3 has 18 residues. J gave up 4 bases and V 5 bases, and 20 bases lay outside the gene matches. CDR3 sequence: CASSSRTGAWGANYEQYF. Written as DNA, the CDR3 is TGTGCCAGCAGCAGTAGGACAGGAGCTTGGGGAGCAAATTACGAGCAGTACTTC.

The J gene is TRBJ1-5, the V gene TRBV10-2; 8 nucleotides agree with TRBD1. There are 14 residues in the CDR3. After removal of 3 bases from V and 7 bases from J, the junction contained 5 bases not matched to a gene. From germline, CDR1 is WSHSY and CDR2 SAAADI. The CDR3 spells CASSDRAGGQPQHF. The CDR3 bases are TGCGCCAGCAGTGACAGGGCAGGGGGCCAGCCCCAGCATTTT.

The V gene is TRBV4-3, the J gene TRBJ2-5; 11 bases map to TRBD1. The junction had 6 bases not matched to a gene; V was cut back by 1 base and J by 5 bases. The CDR3 has 16 amino acids. Germline V lookup: CDR1 LGHNA, CDR2 YSLEER. CDR3 in amino acids: CASSQVGQGAVETQYF. CDR3 bases: TGCGCCAGCAGCCAAGTAGGACAGGGGGCGGTGGAGACCCAGTACTTC.

The chain combines TRBV7-2 with TRBJ1-2, with D hard to call. Trimming cost V 1 base and J 4 bases, with 10 bases left between them. This CDR3 spans 14 amino acids. Per germline, CDR1 SGHTA and CDR2 FQGNSA. In DNA, the CDR3 is TGTGCCAGCAGCTTAGGGCAGACAATCTATGGCTACACCTTC. Its protein is CASSLGQTIYGYTF.

A few counts support this clonotype. This chain connects TRBV6-5 to TRBJ2-2; D call uncertain. This CDR3 comprises 15 residues. The germline gives CDR1 MNHEY, CDR2 SVGAGI. V lost 2 bases and J lost 0, with 7 bases in between. CDR3 in DNA: TGTGCCAGCAGTTACCAGCCATCGAACACCGGGGAGCTGTTTTTT. It yields the protein CASSYQPSNTGELFF.

This clonotype turned up a few times. The J gene is TRBJ1-5, the V gene TRBV20-1, with D perhaps matching TRBD1 (5 bases). Germline V gives CDR1 DFQATT, CDR2 SNEGSKA (reference sequence). With 5 bases removed from V and 5 bases from J, the gap between germline ends came to 19 bases. CDR3 size: 15 residues. As DNA, the CDR3 is TGCAGTGCTCCTCAGGGAGGGCGGACTTATCAGCCCCAGCATTTT. This gives the protein CSAPQGGRTYQPQHF.

Only a few counts were recorded for this clonotype. V is TRBV28 and J is TRBJ1-5, with TRBD1 as a possible D gene (6 bases). V lost 7 bases and J 3 bases, leaving 19 bases between the germline ends. CDR3 length: 16 residues. Germline assignment: CDR1 MDHEN and CDR2 SYDVKM. The CDR3 bases are TGTGCCAGCATCCCTGGGACACGATCCCTCAATCAGCCCCAGCATTTT. This translates into CASIPGTRSLNQPQHF.

The rearrangement joins TRBV6-5 to TRBJ1-6; D is undetermined. Germline V lookup: CDR1 MNHEY, CDR2 SVGAGI. Deletions cut 5 bases from V and 10 bases from J, with 6 bases between. This CDR3 has 11 amino acids. This CDR3 is CASSDGSPLHF. CDR3 bases: TGTGCCAGCAGTGACGGGTCACCCCTCCACTTT.

V usage is TRBV5-1 and J usage is TRBJ2-5, with D unclear. This CDR3 has 14 amino acids. Germline CDR1 is SGHRS and CDR2 is YFSETQ. The ends were cut back, 6 bases at V and 2 bases at J, with 14 bases in the middle. The CDR3 nucleotides are TGCGCCAGCATCCCACAGCCTGCACAAGAGACCCAGTACTTC. Translation gives CASIPQPAQETQYF.

The V gene is TRBV7-2, the J gene TRBJ2-3; D may be TRBD2 (6 bases). The CDR3 consists of 16 residues. Germline V gives CDR1 SGHTA, CDR2 FQGNSA. The germline V and J ends were trimmed by 5 bases and 4 bases, with 19 bases remaining between them. The CDR3 is CASSPRGRPGADTQYF. The CDR3 nucleotides read TGTGCCAGCAGCCCTCGAGGCCGACCGGGGGCAGATACGCAGTATTTT.

Ten or more counts support this clonotype. The chain is built from TRBV30 and TRBJ1-5, with D possibly TRBD1 on 6 matching bases. The CDR3 runs to 14 residues. Between the trimmed V and J ends, which lost 2 bases and 6 bases, there was a span of 14 bases. From germline, CDR1 is GTSNPN and CDR2 SVGIG (reference sequence). The CDR3: CAWSPQGSTQPQHF. The CDR3 DNA follows: TGTGCCTGGAGTCCCCAGGGGTCAACTCAGCCCCAGCATTTT.

This clonotype occurred many times. V and J are TRBV9 and TRBJ2-7; 8 bases align to TRBD2. CDR1 is SGDLS and CDR2 is YYNGEE in the germline V gene. Losses at the gene ends were 0 bases for V and 2 bases for J; bases not matched to a gene: 4. The CDR3 spans 15 residues. Here the CDR3 reads CASSVDGGVPYEQYF. CDR3 sequence (DNA): TGTGCCAGCAGCGTAGACGGGGGGGTTCCCTACGAGCAGTACTTC.

This clonotype was recorded at least ten times. The chain carries TRBV19 and TRBJ1-5; tentative D call: TRBD1 (5 bases). CDR1 LNHDA and CDR2 SQIVND come from the germline V gene (reference sequence). Deletions cut 4 bases from V and 4 bases from J, with 14 bases between. CDR3 length: 15 amino acids. The CDR3, as DNA: TGTGCCAGTAGTACTCCAGGGACGGTAAATCAGCCCCAGCATTTT. Amino acid sequence: CASSTPGTVNQPQHF.

The sample holds many counts of this clonotype. This chain connects TRBV27 to TRBJ1-1; D unresolved. Germline loops: CDR1 MNHEY, CDR2 SMNVEV (reference sequence). CDR3 length: 10 amino acids. V lost 5 bases to trimming and J lost 4 bases, with 2 bases between them. CDR3 bases: TGTGCCAGCAGTAGCACTGAAGCTTTCTTT. The encoded protein is CASSSTEAFF.

This clonotype was found a few times. The gene calls are TRBV4-1 and TRBJ2-2; 7 bases are a match to TRBD1. The germline V gene encodes CDR1 MGHRA and CDR2 YSYEKL. This CDR3 contains 15 residues. J lost 2 bases, V lost 3 bases, and 3 bases had no gene match. The CDR3 nucleotides are TGCGCCAGCAGCCATGGGACAGCAAACACCGGGGAGCTGTTTTTT. Translated, it gives CASSHGTANTGELFF.

This clonotype has ten or more counts. The CDR3 is CSAKGSGNSPLHF. CDR3 coding DNA: TGCAGTGCTAAGGGGTCGGGAAATTCACCCCTCCACTTT. This chain joins TRBV20-1 and TRBJ1-6, with D possibly TRBD1 on 5 matching bases. This CDR3 region has 13 residues. Germline assignment: CDR1 DFQATT and CDR2 SNEGSKA (reference sequence). V gave up 4 bases and J gave up 7 bases, with 11 bases separating them.

This clonotype was observed many times. The chain has TRBV5-6 and TRBJ2-3; D not resolved. Trimming left V 1 base short and J 5 bases short, with 5 bases between. CDR1 is SGHDT and CDR2 is YYEEEE in the germline V gene. This CDR3 has 12 residues. For the CDR3, the DNA is TGTGCCAGCAGCTTGTATAGAGATACGCAGTATTTT. It codes for CASSLYRDTQYF.

There are many counts of this clonotype. The chain uses TRBV2 and TRBJ1-4; D ambiguous. CDR1 SNHLY and CDR2 FYNNEI come from the germline V gene. This CDR3 has 12 residues. V was cut by 9 bases and J by 8 bases, with 13 bases left in between. The CDR3 reads CASVYSAEKLFF. The CDR3 DNA sequence: TGTGCCAGTGTTTACTCGGCGGAAAAACTGTTTTTT.

This clonotype was counted many times. V gene TRBV7-2 combines with J gene TRBJ1-1; TRBD1 matches at 8 bases. The CDR3 spans 14 residues. Germline V CDR1 and CDR2: SGHTA, FQGNSA. Trimming took 10 bases from V and 0 from J; bases not matched to a gene: 7. DNA for the CDR3: TGTGCCACCACCAGGACAGGGATGAACACTGAAGCTTTCTTT. The encoded protein is CATTRTGMNTEAFF.

This clonotype was counted many times. This chain links TRBV28 with TRBJ1-4, with 7 bases fitting TRBD1. This CDR3 comprises 14 residues. CDR1 is MDHEN and CDR2 is SYDVKM in the germline V gene. Trimming took 5 bases from V and 8 from J; bases not matched to a gene: 8. CDR3 protein: CASSRPDRVEKLFF. CDR3 nucleotide sequence: TGTGCCAGCAGTCGGCCCGACAGGGTAGAAAAACTGTTTTTT.

The chain links TRBV11-2 to TRBJ2-5, with 15 bases that match TRBD2. This CDR3 spans 18 amino acids. The junction had 8 bases not matched to a gene; V was cut back by 5 bases and J by 1 base. CDR1 is SGHAT and CDR2 is FQNNGV in the germline V gene. CDR3 DNA: TGTGCCAGCAGCCGCGGGACTAGCGGGGGGACGATCCAAGAGACCCAGTACTTC. It specifies CASSRGTSGGTIQETQYF.

This clonotype was found a few times. The V and J genes are TRBV2 and TRBJ2-1; possibly TRBD2 for D (5 bases). The CDR3 contains 18 residues. V lost 10 bases to trimming and J lost 5 bases, with 30 bases between them. Germline CDR1 is SNHLY and CDR2 is FYNNEI. The CDR3 DNA reads TGTGCCACGAATACGGGGAAGGGTGGTGGTGAGGGTAACAATGAGCAGTTCTTC. Translated: CATNTGKGGGEGNNEQFF.

Only a few counts were recorded for this clonotype. This rearrangement joins TRBV7-3 to TRBJ2-1; D not resolved. Trimming left V 5 bases short and J 6 bases short, with 11 bases between. CDR1 is SGHTA and CDR2 is FQGTGA in the germline V gene. The length of the CDR3 is 13 residues. The CDR3 DNA is TGTGCCAGCAGCCAGAGGAACGGCAATGAGCAGTTCTTC. Residues: CASSQRNGNEQFF.